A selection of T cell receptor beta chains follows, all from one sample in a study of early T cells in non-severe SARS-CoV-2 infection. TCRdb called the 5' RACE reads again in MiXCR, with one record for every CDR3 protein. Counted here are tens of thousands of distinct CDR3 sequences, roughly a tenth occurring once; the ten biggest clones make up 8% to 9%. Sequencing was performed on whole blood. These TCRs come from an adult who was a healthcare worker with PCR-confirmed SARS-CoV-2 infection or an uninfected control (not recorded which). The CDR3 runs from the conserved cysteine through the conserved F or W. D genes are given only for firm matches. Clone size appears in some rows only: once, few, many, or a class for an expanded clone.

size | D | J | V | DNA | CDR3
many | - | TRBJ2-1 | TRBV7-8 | TGTGCCAGCAGCCCGAGGACGGGAGTATTGGATGAGCAGTTCTTC | CASSPRTGVLDEQFF
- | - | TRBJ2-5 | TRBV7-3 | TGTGCCAGCAGCTTATACCCAGGGCCGGTTGAGACCCAGTACTTC | CASSLYPGPVETQYF
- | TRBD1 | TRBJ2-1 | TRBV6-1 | TGTGCCAGCAGTGTCGACAGGGCGAGGAATGAGCAGTTCTTC | CASSVDRARNEQFF
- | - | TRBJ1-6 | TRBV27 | TGTGCCAGCAGTTTCTCCCTCCGGACGGCGGTCCCTTCACCCCTCCACTTT | CASSFSLRTAVPSPLHF
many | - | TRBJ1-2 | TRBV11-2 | TGTGCCAGCAGCTTAGAGGCCGGACAAGGGGATGGCTACACCTTC | CASSLEAGQGDGYTF
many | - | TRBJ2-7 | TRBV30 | TGTGCCTGGAGTGCCCTAGAAATATCCTACGAGCAGTACTTC | CAWSALEISYEQYF
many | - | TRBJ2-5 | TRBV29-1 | TGCAGCGTTCTGGGGTCCCAAGAGACCCAGTACTTC | CSVLGSQETQYF
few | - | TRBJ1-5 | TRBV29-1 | TGCAGCGTTGCAAACTACAATAGCAATCAGCCCCAGCATTTT | CSVANYNSNQPQHF
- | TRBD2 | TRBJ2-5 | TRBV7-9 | TGTGCCAGCAGCCCGAGCGGGAGTGAGACCCAGTACTTC | CASSPSGSETQYF
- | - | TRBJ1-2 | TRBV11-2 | TGTGCCAGCAGCTTAATGGGGGGAGGCTATGGCTACACCTTC | CASSLMGGGYGYTF
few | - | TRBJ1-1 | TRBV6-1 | TGTGCCAGCAACCCGAGGATGGTCAGAATGAACACTGAAGCTTTCTTT | CASNPRMVRMNTEAFF
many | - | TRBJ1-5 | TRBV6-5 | TGTGCCAGCAGTTACTCGATCCAGCCGGGTCAGCCCCAGCATTTT | CASSYSIQPGQPQHF
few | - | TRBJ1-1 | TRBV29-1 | TGCAGCGTTGGATTATCTGAAGCTTTCTTT | CSVGLSEAFF
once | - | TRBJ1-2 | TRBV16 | TGTGCCAGCAGCCAATACTTTGAGGTCTATGGCTACACCTTC | CASSQYFEVYGYTF
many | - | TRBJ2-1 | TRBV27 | TGTGCCAGCAGGGGACACCCGAGCTCCTACAATGAGCAGTTCTTC | CASRGHPSSYNEQFF
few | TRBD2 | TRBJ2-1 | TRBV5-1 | TGCGCCAGCAGCTTCTCCGCGGGAGGGGGGGAGCAGTTCTTC | CASSFSAGGGEQFF
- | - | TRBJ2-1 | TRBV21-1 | TGTGCCAGCAGCAATGTCGGGGCCCCCTACAATGAGCAGTTCTTC | CASSNVGAPYNEQFF
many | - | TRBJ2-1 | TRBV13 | TGTGCCAGCAGCCCACCGGCGGGGGCAGGGGGCCATGAGCAGTTCTTC | CASSPPAGAGGHEQFF
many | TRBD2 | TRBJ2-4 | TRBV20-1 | TGCAGTGCGGGCCCTAGCGGGAGTATCGGCAAAAACATTCAGTACTTC | CSAGPSGSIGKNIQYF
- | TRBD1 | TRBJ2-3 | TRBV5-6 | TGTGCCAGCATCACGACCGGGACAGGGACTATAGATACGCAGTATTTT | CASITTGTGTIDTQYF
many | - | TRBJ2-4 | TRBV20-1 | TGCAGTGCAATTCAGCGCCTAGCCAAAAACATTCAGTACTTC | CSAIQRLAKNIQYF
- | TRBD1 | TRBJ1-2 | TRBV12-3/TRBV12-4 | TGTGCCAGCACCAACAGGGGGCGAGGTTCCGGCTACACCTTC | CASTNRGRGSGYTF
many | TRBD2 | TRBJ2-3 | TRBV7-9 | TGTGCCAGCAGCGTCGGGACTAGCGGAAACACAGATACGCAGTATTTT | CASSVGTSGNTDTQYF
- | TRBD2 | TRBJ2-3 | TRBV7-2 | TGTGCCAGCAGCCCCAGGCGGGGGGCCAGCGGAAGCACAGATACGCAGTATTTT | CASSPRRGASGSTDTQYF
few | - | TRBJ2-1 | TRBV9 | TGTGCCAGCAGCGTAGGACCGACGGTCGATGAGCAGTTCTTC | CASSVGPTVDEQFF
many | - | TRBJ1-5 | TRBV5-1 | TGCGCCAGCAGCTTCCACACGGAGCCCCAGCATTTT | CASSFHTEPQHF
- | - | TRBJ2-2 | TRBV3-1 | TGTGCCAGCAGCCAAAGTAGGAACACCGGGGAGCTGTTTTTT | CASSQSRNTGELFF
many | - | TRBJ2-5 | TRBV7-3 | TGTGCCAGCAGCTTAACGGTAGAGCAAGAGACCCAGTACTTC | CASSLTVEQETQYF
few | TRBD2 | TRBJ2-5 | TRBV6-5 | TGTGCCAGCACCCTAGCGGGGGGGAAGACCCAGTACTTC | CASTLAGGKTQYF
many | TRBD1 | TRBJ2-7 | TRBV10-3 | TGTGCCATCAGTGAGCGGACAGGGGGCTACGAGCAGTACTTC | CAISERTGGYEQYF
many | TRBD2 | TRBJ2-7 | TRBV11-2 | TGTGCCAGCACAACGACTAGCGGGGCCTACGAGCAGTACTTC | CASTTTSGAYEQYF
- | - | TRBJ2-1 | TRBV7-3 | TGTGCCAGCAGCTTAAGTCGGGATTCCTACAATGAGCAGTTCTTC | CASSLSRDSYNEQFF
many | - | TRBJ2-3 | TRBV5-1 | TGCGCCAGCAGCCCCTACAAACAGGGAGGGGGCACAGATACGCAGTATTTT | CASSPYKQGGGTDTQYF
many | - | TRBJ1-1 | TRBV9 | TGTGCCAGCAGCCCAGGGACATTAAACACTGAAGCTTTCTTT | CASSPGTLNTEAFF
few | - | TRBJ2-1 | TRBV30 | TGTGCCTGGAGTAGGCTAGCGACGTACAATGAGCAGTTCTTC | CAWSRLATYNEQFF
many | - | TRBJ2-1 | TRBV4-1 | TGCGCCAGCAGCCAAGATCCGGGAGCTCCTAGGGGGTTCTTC | CASSQDPGAPRGFF
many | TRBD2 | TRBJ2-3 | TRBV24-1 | TGTGCCACCAGTGATGCTAGCGGGAGAGAAGGCACAGATACGCAGTATTTT | CATSDASGREGTDTQYF
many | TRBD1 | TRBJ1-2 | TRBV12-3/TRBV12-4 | TGTGCCACCCAGGGGGACAGTGTCTATGGCTACACCTTC | CATQGDSVYGYTF
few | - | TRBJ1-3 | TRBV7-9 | TGTGCCAGCAGCTTACAGGGGACTGGAAACACCATATATTTT | CASSLQGTGNTIYF
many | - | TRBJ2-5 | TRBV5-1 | TGCGCCAGCAGTTTGAAACAGGGAGGGTTAGAGACCCAGTACTTC | CASSLKQGGLETQYF
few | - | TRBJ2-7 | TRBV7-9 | TGTGCCACTGGGGGAGAGGAGCAGTACTTC | CATGGEEQYF
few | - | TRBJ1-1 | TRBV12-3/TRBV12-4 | TGTGCCAGCAGTTTAGAGCAGAACACTGAAGCTTTCTTT | CASSLEQNTEAFF
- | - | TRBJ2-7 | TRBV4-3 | TGCGCCAGCAGCCAAGTCCCGGGTCGGGACGAGCAGTACTTC | CASSQVPGRDEQYF
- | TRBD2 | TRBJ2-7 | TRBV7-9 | TGTGCCAGCAGCTCCACCCCGACTAGCGGGAGCATCCGCGAGCAGTACTTC | CASSSTPTSGSIREQYF
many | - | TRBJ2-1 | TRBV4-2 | TGTGCCAGCAGCCAAGATTTCGGGACCCTATACAATGAGCAGTTCTTC | CASSQDFGTLYNEQFF
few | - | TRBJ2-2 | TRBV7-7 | TGTGCTAGCAGCTTATTTGCCTTTAACACCGGGGAGCTGTTTTTT | CASSLFAFNTGELFF
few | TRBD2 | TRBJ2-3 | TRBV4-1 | TGCGCCAGCAGCCACTTTCCAGCGGGACCCGACGATACGCAGTATTTT | CASSHFPAGPDDTQYF
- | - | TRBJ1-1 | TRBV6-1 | TGTGCCAGCAGTGAAGCGGTTTGGAGTAACACTGAAGCTTTCTTT | CASSEAVWSNTEAFF
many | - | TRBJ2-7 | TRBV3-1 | TGTGCCAGCAGCCAAGATCCCTACGAGCAGTACTTC | CASSQDPYEQYF
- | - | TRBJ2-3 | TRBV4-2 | TGTGTCAGCAGCCAAGCTGTGGGGGAGGCCGGAGATACGCAGTATTTT | CVSSQAVGEAGDTQYF
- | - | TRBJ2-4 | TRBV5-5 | TGTGCCAGCGGACTAAACAACATTCAGTACTTC | CASGLNNIQYF
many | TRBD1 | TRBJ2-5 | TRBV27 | TGTGCCAGCAGTTTAAGGCGGACAGGGCCCCAAGAGACCCAGTACTTC | CASSLRRTGPQETQYF
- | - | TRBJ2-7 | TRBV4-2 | TGTGCCAGCAGCCAGCGGTTAACCGGGACCGCCTCCTACGAGCAGTACTTC | CASSQRLTGTASYEQYF
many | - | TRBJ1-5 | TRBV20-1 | TGCAGTGTCGCTGGAGATTTGGTTCAGCCCCAGCATTTT | CSVAGDLVQPQHF
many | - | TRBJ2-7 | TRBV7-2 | TGTGCCAGCAGCTTCATACACGGAGGGCCCTACGAGCAGTACTTC | CASSFIHGGPYEQYF